The rows below give T cell receptor beta chains drawn from one sample of a study of T cell responses to AZD1222 COVID-19 vaccine. Using immunoSEQ multiplex PCR, the repertoire was profiled, and TCRdb retains in-frame clones only, with some absent. The sample lists roughly 200,000 clones; just over 90% were seen once. The sample in question was peripheral blood, obtained 28 days after the second AZD1222 dose. The receptors here all came from an adult who received the AZD1222 COVID-19 vaccine. The CDR3 runs from the conserved cysteine through the conserved F or W. Fields, in order: D gene, clone size, J gene, V gene, CDR3 DNA, CDR3 protein. A D gene is named only where the DNA matches it firmly. Expanded clones get a size class; other rows say once, few or many, or leave the size out.

D: TRBD1; size: NA; J: TRBJ1-2; V: TRBV19; DNA: TGTGCCAGTAGTCTGACAGGGGGAAAAGCTAACTATGGCTACACCTTC; CDR3: CASSLTGGKANYGYTF
D: TRBD2; size: NA; J: TRBJ2-5; V: TRBV12-5; DNA: TGTGCTAGTGGTTTGGTACTTGGGCTAGCGGGGGGGCTAGGGACCCAGTACTTC; CDR3: CASGLVLGLAGGLGTQYF
D: TRBD1; size: NA; J: TRBJ2-1; V: TRBV7-2; DNA: TGTGCCAGCAGCCAGGGACAGGGACACAATGAGCAGTTCTTC; CDR3: CASSQGQGHNEQFF
D: NA; size: once; J: TRBJ2-7; V: TRBV19; DNA: TGTGCCAGTAGGATCCCTGGGGGCTACGAGCAGTACTTC; CDR3: CASRIPGGYEQYF
D: NA; size: NA; J: TRBJ2-7; V: TRBV11-2; DNA: TGTGCCAGCAGCCTACCTGACAACTCCTACGAGCAGTACTTC; CDR3: CASSLPDNSYEQYF
D: NA; size: NA; J: TRBJ1-2; V: TRBV7-9; DNA: TGTGCCAGCAGCTTAGAGGTCGCTTCCTATGGCTACACCTTC; CDR3: CASSLEVASYGYTF
D: TRBD2; size: NA; J: TRBJ2-5; V: TRBV2; DNA: TGTGCCAGCAGTGAACTCGCGGGGGGGCGGGAGACCCAGTACTTC; CDR3: CASSELAGGRETQYF
D: TRBD2; size: NA; J: TRBJ2-5; V: TRBV7-7; DNA: TGTGCTAGCAGCCCGGCGGGGGGTGGTGAGACCCAGTACTTC; CDR3: CASSPAGGGETQYF
D: NA; size: NA; J: TRBJ1-3; V: TRBV2; DNA: TGTGCCAGCAGTGGGTTCCACGCTTTCTCTGGAAACACCATATATTTT; CDR3: CASSGFHAFSGNTIYF
D: NA; size: NA; J: TRBJ2-1; V: TRBV6-5; DNA: TGTGCCAGTCAGCCGAGATCCTACAATGAGCAGTTCTTC; CDR3: CASQPRSYNEQFF
D: TRBD2; size: NA; J: TRBJ2-5; V: TRBV3-1/TRBV3-2; DNA: TGTGCCAGCAGCCATTCAGGGACTAGCGGGAGACGGGAGACCCAGTACTTC; CDR3: CASSHSGTSGRRETQYF
D: NA; size: NA; J: TRBJ2-3; V: TRBV15; DNA: TGTGCCACCAGCAGGGGTGGGGATACGCAGTATTTT; CDR3: CATSRGGDTQYF
D: TRBD1; size: NA; J: TRBJ2-4; V: TRBV7-9; DNA: TGTGCCAGCAGCTTCAAGCGCATCCGGGACAGTAAAAACATTCAGTACTTC; CDR3: CASSFKRIRDSKNIQYF
D: NA; size: NA; J: TRBJ2-3; V: TRBV7-3; DNA: TGTGCCAGCAGCCCTCCCGGGGGTACGCAGTATTTT; CDR3: CASSPPGGTQYF
D: NA; size: NA; J: TRBJ1-3; V: TRBV9; DNA: TGTGCCAGCAGCTTCGGCCCCTCAAACACCATATATTTT; CDR3: CASSFGPSNTIYF
D: NA; size: NA; J: TRBJ1-5; V: TRBV12-3/TRBV12-4; DNA: TGTGCCAGCAGTTTGCTACATGATCAGCCCCAGCATTTT; CDR3: CASSLLHDQPQHF
D: NA; size: NA; J: TRBJ1-4; V: TRBV2; DNA: TGTGCCAGCAGGGTGGGCCGGGGAAATGAAAAACTGTTTTTT; CDR3: CASRVGRGNEKLFF
D: TRBD1; size: NA; J: TRBJ2-3; V: TRBV9; DNA: TGTGCCAGCAGCGTAGCTCGGGACAGGGTGTCGGATACGCAGTATTTT; CDR3: CASSVARDRVSDTQYF
D: TRBD2; size: once; J: TRBJ2-1; V: TRBV4-1; DNA: TGCGCCAGCAGCCAAGTAGGGTCGTCCTCGCGGGAGCCCCCGGGCGATGAGCAGTTCTTC; CDR3: CASSQVGSSSREPPGDEQFF
D: TRBD1; size: NA; J: TRBJ1-4; V: TRBV5-1; DNA: TGCGCCAGCAGCTTGAGCGGGACAGCGTATTCGGCAACTAATGAAAAACTGTTTTTT; CDR3: CASSLSGTAYSATNEKLFF
D: TRBD2; size: NA; J: TRBJ2-3; V: TRBV11-2; DNA: TGTGCCAGCAGCCGGGGACTAGCGGGGGGGTTTAGAACAGATACGCAGTATTTT; CDR3: CASSRGLAGGFRTDTQYF
D: TRBD2; size: NA; J: TRBJ2-1; V: TRBV19; DNA: TGTGCCAGTAGCCAAAGGGGGACTAGCGACTACAATGAGCAGTTCTTC; CDR3: CASSQRGTSDYNEQFF
D: NA; size: NA; J: TRBJ2-1; V: TRBV4-1; DNA: TGCGCCAGCAGCCAATCACTTTACAATGAGCAGTTCTTC; CDR3: CASSQSLYNEQFF
D: NA; size: NA; J: TRBJ2-1; V: TRBV10-3; DNA: TGTGCCATCAGCACCGGGACTGGACTATTGAACAATGAGCAGTTCTTC; CDR3: CAISTGTGLLNNEQFF